The source of this T cell receptor beta chain is a study of beta chain features in type 1 diabetes (dated by TCRdb to 2016 to 2019). Concerning the study at large: Patients and healthy donors did not differ in mean age, gender distribution, total cell number or subset yield. The study compared the TCRB repertoires of sorted circulating CD4+ T cell subsets in recently diagnosed type 1 diabetes patients with those in matched healthy donors. A total of 85 million to 110 million sorted cells were examined across all samples, and RNA yield correlated strongly with the number of cells per subset. Whereas all 28 donors provided naive and central memory subsets, regulatory and stem cell-like memory subsets were isolated from just 8 patients and roughly eight healthy donors. Points the paper makes about the study in general: Because cDNA was sequenced instead of genomic DNA, activated cells with high expression could be over-represented, although the groups did not differ in activation or CD3 levels. Type 1 diabetes patients showed a moderate but significant shortening of TCRB CDR3 length in all four CD4+ subsets. Naive, central memory and regulatory TCRB repertoires appeared to be more alike among patients than among healthy donors. Shorter templates might have been favored by PCR, but patient and control samples were amplified and corrected together, so both groups would have been affected equally by any skew. Because small numbers of individuals were included in the HLA sub-analyses, any influence of HLA type on TCRB rearrangement was left unresolved. At VDJ recombination sites, patients with type 1 diabetes made fewer insertions and deleted more nucleotides, a pattern implying thymic rearrangement abnormalities.

This clone has just a few counts. Its antigen is not yet known. No much larger clonotype is one base removed from it; base qualities were not supplied. Between the V and J ends, shortened by 5 bases and 4 bases respectively, the junction contains 12 bases. Via the germline V gene (reference sequence), CDR1 is GTSNPN and CDR2 SVGIG. Including the terminal cysteine and phenylalanine, the CDR3 comprises 13 residues. The DNA shown is the 39-base CDR3, in frame from base 1. The entire isolated RNA was reverse transcribed using the High Capacity cDNA Reverse Transcription Kit, and thus expressed TCRB transcripts were sequenced. Deep immunoSEQ sequencing was applied to naive, central memory and regulatory T cell samples, giving an average of approximately 4 million total reads per sample. After sorted cells were lysed in RLT buffer, RNA was extracted with DNase-treated RNeasy Micro or Mini kits, with the choice depending on cell number. To prevent cross-contamination, every cell subset was processed on its own, while patient and healthy donor samples were processed together. The immunoSEQ multiplex PCR was used to amplify TCRB sequences from cDNA, generating 87-bp fragments that spanned the CDR3 region. The amplicons were sequenced using the Illumina HiSeq platform. In the paper's pipeline: Synthetic template baselines were used to correct PCR bias computationally, reads within Hamming distance 2 were collapsed, and singletons that could not be merged were discarded. Reads were aligned against IMGT to assign V, D and J genes, CDR3 length and insertions or deletions at six rearrangement sites. Within each subset, clonotype counts were normalized to sorted cell number, after which true diversity and Gini coefficients were computed with the tcR R package. Repertoire sharing was quantified using the overlap coefficient calculated on TCRB nucleotide sequences. As a proxy for the pre-selection repertoire, out-of-frame TCRB sequences from naive cells were analyzed. TCRdb mirrors the immuneACCESS table, restricted to in-frame sequences. Some clones are absent from its copies; in checked studies, under half trace to an unresolved V gene, and the reason for the others is unknown. V, J and clone size are taken as reported in that table, and D and trimming were inferred from the DNA itself. The sample data list some 410,000 clones, and over 9.5% of these were observed just once. Around 0.05% of the sample is taken by the ten largest.

Each donor gave one peripheral blood draw, approximately 120 mL on average, collected into heparinised tubes. A BD FACSAria II and a panel including CD45RO, CCR7, CD25, CD127, CD95 and CD27 were used to sort naive, central memory, regulatory and stem cell-like memory CD4+ T cells. All sorted populations exceeded 95% purity. PBMCs were isolated immediately by Lymphoprep density gradient centrifugation and stained directly without culture. So that batch effects would be minimized, each experiment stained and sorted samples in pairs, pairing one healthy donor with one patient. The sequenced material came from naive CD4+ T cells from blood. The cell subset or site label of this sample denotes: true naive CD4+ T cells. The TCR sequence derives from a woman aged 18-30 years in good health. The sequence is built from TRBV30 and TRBJ1-3; the D gene is perhaps TRBD1, on 6 matching bases. The DNA sequence is as follows: TGTGCCTGGGCCACAGGGTACGGAAACACCATATATTTT. Its protein is CAWATGYGNTIYF.